The 10 T cell receptor beta chains listed next were all sequenced from one sample in a study of graft-versus-host responses after intestinal transplantation. For these receptors, no antigen is known. The repertoire was sequenced with immunoSEQ multiplex PCR; TCRdb's copy has only in-frame clones and lacks some. The sample holds about 89,000 clones, around nine tenths seen once. The source material was unstimulated CD4+ T cells sorted from spleen or lymph node cells, sampled before intestinal transplant. The receptor set was obtained from a human donor who received an intestinal transplant.

The V call is TRBV5-1, the J call TRBJ2-7, with D unresolved. Per germline, CDR1 SGHRS and CDR2 YFSETQ. The CDR3 is made up of 15 amino acids. With 3 bases removed from V and 5 bases from J, the gap between germline ends came to 18 bases. DNA of the CDR3: TGCGCCAGCAGCTCCGAGTCGTCCTCCTTTAACGAGCAGTACTTC. Its protein product is CASSSESSSFNEQYF.

The rearrangement links TRBV19 to TRBJ2-1, with 11 bases matching TRBD1. The V gene end was trimmed by 4 bases and the J gene end by 2 bases; junction bases not matched to a gene: 7. The length of the CDR3 is 17 residues. The germline V gene has CDR1 LNHDA and CDR2 SQIVND (reference sequence). CDR3 protein: CASSKGKGQGAYNEQFF. The CDR3 nucleotides are TGTGCCAGTAGTAAGGGAAAGGGACAGGGGGCCTACAATGAGCAGTTCTTC.

The chain is built from TRBV7-6 and TRBJ1-2; no definite D call. This CDR3 has 14 residues. Germline V gene sequence: CDR1 SGHVS, CDR2 FNYEAQ. V was cut by 2 bases and J by 2 bases, with 9 bases left in between. The CDR3 region is CASSLRAGNYGYTF. DNA of the CDR3: TGTGCCAGCAGCTTAAGGGCGGGCAACTATGGCTACACCTTC.

The chain couples TRBV29-1 to TRBJ1-1; 8 bases match TRBD1. CDR1 SQVTM and CDR2 ANQGSEA come from the germline V gene. The CDR3 runs 11 residues. DNA for the CDR3: TGCAGTGGGGACAGGACCCCTGAAGCTTTCTTT. Its translation: CSGDRTPEAFF. Filled out from reference TRBV29-1 and TRBJ1-1, the complete variable domain reads SAVISQKPSRDICQRGTSLTIQCQVDSQVTMMFWYRQQPGQSLTLIATANQGSEATYESGFVIDKFPISRPNLTFSTLTVSNMSPEDSSIYLCSGDRTPEAFFGQGTRLTVV.

The chain combines TRBV28 with TRBJ2-7; D is unclear. V dropped 2 bases and J dropped 6 bases, with 11 bases sitting between them. The CDR3 is 13 residues long. CDR1 and CDR2 from the germline V gene are MDHEN and SYDVKM. Here the CDR3 reads CASSLGRLREQYF. The CDR3 nucleotides read TGTGCCAGCAGTTTAGGCCGATTACGCGAGCAGTACTTC.

The chain joins TRBV6-5 to TRBJ1-4; 7 positions match TRBD1. CDR3 length equals 14 residues. Germline CDR1 is MNHEY and CDR2 is SVGAGI. J was trimmed by 8 bases and V by 6 bases; bases with no gene match: 9. CDR3 sequence (DNA): TGTGCCAGCAGCCTCGACAGGGTGGGAGAAAAACTGTTTTTT. This encodes CASSLDRVGEKLFF.

V is TRBV7-9 and J is TRBJ2-5, with D possibly being TRBD2 (5 bases). This CDR3 is built from 11 residues. Deletions cut 5 bases from V and 5 bases from J, with 6 bases between. The V gene's germline CDR1 is SEHNR and CDR2 FQNEAQ (reference sequence). The CDR3 spells CASSPGETQYF. The CDR3 bases are TGTGCCAGCAGCCCGGGGGAGACCCAGTACTTC. The whole variable domain, filled in from reference TRBV7-9 and TRBJ2-5, reads DTGVSQNPRHKITKRGQNVTFRCDPISEHNRLYWYRQTLGQGPEFLTYFQNEAQLEKSRLLSDRFSAERPKGSFSTLEIQRTEQGDSAMYLCASSPGETQYFGPGTRLLVL.

The chain combines TRBV9 with TRBJ2-7; possibly TRBD1 or TRBD2 for D (5 bases each). Trimming took 1 base from V and 2 from J, leaving 10 bases between them. There are 14 residues in the CDR3. The V gene's germline CDR1 is SGDLS and CDR2 YYNGEE. The CDR3 DNA sequence: TGTGCCAGCAGCGTAACGGGACGACCCTACGAGCAGTACTTC. This sequence encodes CASSVTGRPYEQYF.

As concerns this clone: Sequence at one end of the junction differs from germline and may be a read error. The chain uses TRBV7-9 and TRBJ2-3; D perhaps matches TRBD1 (6 bases). From germline, CDR1 is SEHNR and CDR2 FQNEAQ (reference sequence). The CDR3 contains 10 residues. In nucleotides, the CDR3 is TGTGCCAGCAGCTTAGACAGGGAAGGTTTT. Its translation: CASSLDREGF.

V and J are TRBV6-4 and TRBJ2-1; D gene unclear. Germline V gene sequence: CDR1 MRHNA, CDR2 SNTAGT. This CDR3 contains 14 residues. Trimming left V 0 bases short and J 6 bases short, with 9 bases between. The DNA for the CDR3 is TGTGCCAGCAGTGACTCGATCAGTTCCAATGAGCAGTTCTTC. Protein product: CASSDSISSNEQFF.